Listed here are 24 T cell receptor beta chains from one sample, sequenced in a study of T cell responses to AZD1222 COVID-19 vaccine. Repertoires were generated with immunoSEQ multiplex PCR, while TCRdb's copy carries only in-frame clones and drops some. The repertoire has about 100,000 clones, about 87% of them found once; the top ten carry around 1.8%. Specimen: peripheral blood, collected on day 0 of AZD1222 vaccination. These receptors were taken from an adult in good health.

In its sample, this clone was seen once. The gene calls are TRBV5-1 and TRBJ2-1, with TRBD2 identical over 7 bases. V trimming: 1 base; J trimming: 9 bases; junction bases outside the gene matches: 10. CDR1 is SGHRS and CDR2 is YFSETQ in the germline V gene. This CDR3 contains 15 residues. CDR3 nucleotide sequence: TGCGCCAGCAGCTTGCTGGCGGGAGAGATAGGTGAGCAGTTCTTC. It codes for CASSLLAGEIGEQFF.

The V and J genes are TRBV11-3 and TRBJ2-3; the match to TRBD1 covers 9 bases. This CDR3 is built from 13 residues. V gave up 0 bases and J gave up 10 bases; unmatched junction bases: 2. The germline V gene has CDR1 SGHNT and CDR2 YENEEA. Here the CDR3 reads CASSLEDRGPQYF. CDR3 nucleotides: TGTGCCAGCAGCTTAGAGGACAGGGGCCCGCAGTATTTT.

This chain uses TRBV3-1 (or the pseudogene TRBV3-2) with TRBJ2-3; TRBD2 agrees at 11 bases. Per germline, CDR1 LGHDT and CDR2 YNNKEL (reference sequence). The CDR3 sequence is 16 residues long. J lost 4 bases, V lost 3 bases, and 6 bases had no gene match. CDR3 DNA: TGTGCCAGCAGCCAGAGACTAGCGGGACGGGCAGATACGCAGTATTTT. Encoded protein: CASSQRLAGRADTQYF.

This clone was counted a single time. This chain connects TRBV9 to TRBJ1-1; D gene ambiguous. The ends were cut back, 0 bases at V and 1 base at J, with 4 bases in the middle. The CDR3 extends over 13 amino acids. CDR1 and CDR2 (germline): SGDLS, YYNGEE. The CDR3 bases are TGTGCCAGCAGCGTAGACGCGAACACTGAAGCTTTCTTT. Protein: CASSVDANTEAFF.

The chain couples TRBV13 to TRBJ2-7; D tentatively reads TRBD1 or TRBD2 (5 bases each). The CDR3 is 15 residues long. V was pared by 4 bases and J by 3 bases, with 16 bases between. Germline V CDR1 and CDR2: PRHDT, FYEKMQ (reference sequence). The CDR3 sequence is CASSWGTEQGYEQYF. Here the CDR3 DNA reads TGTGCCAGCAGCTGGGGGACGGAGCAGGGCTACGAGCAGTACTTC.

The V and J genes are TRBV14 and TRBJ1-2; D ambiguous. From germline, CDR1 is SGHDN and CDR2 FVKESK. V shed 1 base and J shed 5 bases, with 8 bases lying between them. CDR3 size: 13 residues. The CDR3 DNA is TGTGCCAGCAGCCAAGGGACCCTTTATGGCTACACCTTC. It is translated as CASSQGTLYGYTF.

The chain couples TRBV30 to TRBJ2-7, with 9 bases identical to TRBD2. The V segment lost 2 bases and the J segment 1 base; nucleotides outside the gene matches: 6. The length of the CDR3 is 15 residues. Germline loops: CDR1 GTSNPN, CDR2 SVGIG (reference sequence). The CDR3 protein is CAWSTAGGGSYEQYF. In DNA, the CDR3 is TGTGCCTGGAGTACAGCGGGGGGTGGGTCCTACGAGCAGTACTTC.

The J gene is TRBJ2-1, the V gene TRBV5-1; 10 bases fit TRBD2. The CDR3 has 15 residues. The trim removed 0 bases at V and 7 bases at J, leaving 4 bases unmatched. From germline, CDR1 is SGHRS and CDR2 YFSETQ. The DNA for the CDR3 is TGCGCCAGCAGCTTGGGGACTAGCGGACGGAATGAGCAGTTCTTC. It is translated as CASSLGTSGRNEQFF.

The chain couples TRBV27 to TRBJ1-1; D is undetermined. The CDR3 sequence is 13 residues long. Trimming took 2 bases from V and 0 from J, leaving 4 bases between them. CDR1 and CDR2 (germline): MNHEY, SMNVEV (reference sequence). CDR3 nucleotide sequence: TGTGCCAGCAGTTTAGGACTGAACACTGAAGCTTTCTTT. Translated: CASSLGLNTEAFF.

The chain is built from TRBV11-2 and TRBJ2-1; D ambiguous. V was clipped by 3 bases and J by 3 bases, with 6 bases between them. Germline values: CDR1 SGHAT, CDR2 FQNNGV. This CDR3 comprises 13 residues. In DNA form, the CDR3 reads TGTGCCAGCAGCTTTCAGCGCTACAATGAGCAGTTCTTC. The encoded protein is CASSFQRYNEQFF.

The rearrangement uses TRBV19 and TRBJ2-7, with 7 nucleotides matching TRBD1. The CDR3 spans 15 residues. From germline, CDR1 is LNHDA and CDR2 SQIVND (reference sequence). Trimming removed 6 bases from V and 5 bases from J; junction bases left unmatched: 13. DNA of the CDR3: TGTGCCAGTAGGGTCCAGTTACAGGGGCGACACGAGCAGTACTTC. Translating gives CASRVQLQGRHEQYF.

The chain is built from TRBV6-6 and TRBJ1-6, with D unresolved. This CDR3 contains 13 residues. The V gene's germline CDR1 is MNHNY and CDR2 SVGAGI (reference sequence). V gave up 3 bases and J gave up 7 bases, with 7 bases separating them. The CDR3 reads CASSYIENSPLHF. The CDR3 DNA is TGTGCCAGCAGTTATATTGAGAATTCACCCCTCCACTTT.

CDR3 nucleotides: TGCGCCAGCAGCCCAAGGACACCGAGCTCCTATAATTCACCCCTCCACTTT. It yields the protein CASSPRTPSSYNSPLHF. The J gene is TRBJ1-6, the V gene TRBV5-1, with D possibly being TRBD1 (5 bases). V dropped 4 bases and J dropped 0 bases, with 14 bases sitting between them. CDR1 and CDR2 from the germline V gene are SGHRS and YFSETQ. CDR3 length: 17 amino acids.

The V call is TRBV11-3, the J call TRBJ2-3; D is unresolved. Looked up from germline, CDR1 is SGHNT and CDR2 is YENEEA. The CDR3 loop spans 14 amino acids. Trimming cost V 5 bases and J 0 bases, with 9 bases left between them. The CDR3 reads CASSPTASTDTQYF. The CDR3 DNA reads TGTGCCAGCAGCCCTACGGCTAGCACAGATACGCAGTATTTT.

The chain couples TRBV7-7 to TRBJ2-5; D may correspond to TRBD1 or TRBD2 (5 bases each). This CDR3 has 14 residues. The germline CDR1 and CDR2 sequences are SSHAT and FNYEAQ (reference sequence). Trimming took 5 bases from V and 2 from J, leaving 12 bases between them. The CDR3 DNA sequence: TGTGCCAGCAGCCTAGGGACCTCACAAGAGACCCAGTACTTC. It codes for CASSLGTSQETQYF. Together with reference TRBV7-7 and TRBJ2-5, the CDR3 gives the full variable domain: GAGVSQSPRYKVTKRGQDVTLRCDPISSHATLYWYQQALGQGPEFLTYFNYEAQPDKSGLPSDRFSAERPEGSISTLTIQRTEQRDSAMYRCASSLGTSQETQYFGPGTRLLVL.

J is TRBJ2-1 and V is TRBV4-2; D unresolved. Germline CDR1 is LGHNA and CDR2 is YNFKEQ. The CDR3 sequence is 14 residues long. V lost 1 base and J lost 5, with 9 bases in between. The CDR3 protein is CASSQGAQNNEQFF. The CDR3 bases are TGTGCCAGCAGCCAAGGTGCCCAAAACAATGAGCAGTTCTTC.

DNA of the CDR3: TGTGCCAGCAGTTTTACCGCAGCTACCGGGGAGCTGTTTTTT. It codes for CASSFTAATGELFF. The rearrangement joins TRBV27 to TRBJ2-2; D is unresolved. Germline V CDR1 and CDR2: MNHEY, SMNVEV (reference sequence). Between the trimmed V and J ends, which lost 3 bases and 5 bases, there was a span of 10 bases. The CDR3 totals 14 residues.

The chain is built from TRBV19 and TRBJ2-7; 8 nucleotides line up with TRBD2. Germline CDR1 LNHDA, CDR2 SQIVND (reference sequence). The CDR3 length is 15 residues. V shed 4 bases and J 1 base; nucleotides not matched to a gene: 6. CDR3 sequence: CASSRSTSDSYEQYF. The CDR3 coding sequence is TGTGCCAGTAGTAGATCGACTAGCGATTCCTACGAGCAGTACTTC. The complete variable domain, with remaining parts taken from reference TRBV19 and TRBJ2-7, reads DGGITQSPKYLFRKEGQNVTLSCEQNLNHDAMYWYRQDPGQGLRLIYYSQIVNDFQKGDIAEGYSVSREKKESFPLTVTSAQKNPTAFYLCASSRSTSDSYEQYFGPGTRLTVT.

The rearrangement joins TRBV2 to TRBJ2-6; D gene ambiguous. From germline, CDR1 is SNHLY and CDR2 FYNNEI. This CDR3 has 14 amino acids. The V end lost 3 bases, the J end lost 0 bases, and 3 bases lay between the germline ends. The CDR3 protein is CASSESSGANVLTF. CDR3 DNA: TGTGCCAGCAGTGAGAGCTCTGGGGCCAACGTCCTGACTTTC.

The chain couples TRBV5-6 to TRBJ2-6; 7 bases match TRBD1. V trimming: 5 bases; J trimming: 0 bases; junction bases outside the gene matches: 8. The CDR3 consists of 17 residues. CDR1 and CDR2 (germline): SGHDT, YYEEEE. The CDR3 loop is CASRPGTVISGANVLTF. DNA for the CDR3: TGTGCCAGCAGACCCGGGACAGTGATCTCTGGGGCCAACGTCCTGACTTTC.

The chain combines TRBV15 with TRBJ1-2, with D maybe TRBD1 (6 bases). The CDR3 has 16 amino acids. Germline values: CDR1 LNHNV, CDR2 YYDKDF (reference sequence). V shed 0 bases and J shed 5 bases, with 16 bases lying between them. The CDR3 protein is CATSRDRSGAGYGYTF. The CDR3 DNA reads TGTGCCACCAGCAGAGATCGGTCAGGGGCAGGGTATGGCTACACCTTC.

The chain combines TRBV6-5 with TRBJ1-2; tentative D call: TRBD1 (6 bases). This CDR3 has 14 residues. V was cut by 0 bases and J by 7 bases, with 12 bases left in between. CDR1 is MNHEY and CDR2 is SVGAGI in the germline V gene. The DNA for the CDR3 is TGTGCCAGCAGTTACTCGCCCAGGGGAGGTGGCTACACCTTC. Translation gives CASSYSPRGGGYTF.

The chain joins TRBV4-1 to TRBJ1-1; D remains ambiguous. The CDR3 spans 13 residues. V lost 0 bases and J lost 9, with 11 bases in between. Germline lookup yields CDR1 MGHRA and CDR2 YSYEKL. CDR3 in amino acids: CASSQDKQLKAFF. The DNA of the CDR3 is TGCGCCAGCAGCCAAGATAAACAGTTAAAAGCTTTCTTT.

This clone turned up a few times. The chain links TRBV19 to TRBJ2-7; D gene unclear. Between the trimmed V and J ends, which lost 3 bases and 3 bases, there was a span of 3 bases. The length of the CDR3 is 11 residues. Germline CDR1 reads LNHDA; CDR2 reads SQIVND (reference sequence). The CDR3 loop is CASSMGYEQYF. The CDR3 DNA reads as TGTGCCAGTAGTATGGGCTACGAGCAGTACTTC. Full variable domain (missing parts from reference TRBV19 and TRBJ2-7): DGGITQSPKYLFRKEGQNVTLSCEQNLNHDAMYWYRQDPGQGLRLIYYSQIVNDFQKGDIAEGYSVSREKKESFPLTVTSAQKNPTAFYLCASSMGYEQYFGPGTRLTVT.